Following are 4 T cell receptor beta chains from one sample sequenced in a study of blood T cell repertoires in COVID-19. Assay used: immunoSEQ multiplex PCR; TCRdb lists only in-frame clones, some missing. The sample lists approximately 150,000 clones, around 84% occurring once. What was sequenced was PBMCs or T cells enriched from blood (not recorded which). The receptor source for this set is a man in his fifties or sixties who had recovered from COVID-19.

The chain links TRBV7-9 to TRBJ1-1, with 9 bases fitting TRBD1. Trimming removed 4 bases from V and 0 bases from J; junction bases left unmatched: 12. CDR3 size: 18 residues. CDR1 and CDR2 from the germline V gene are SEHNR and FQNEAQ (reference sequence). CDR3 sequence (DNA): TGTGCCAGCAGCTCTGAGCAGGGACAGGGTTATATGAACACTGAAGCTTTCTTT. Translated: CASSSEQGQGYMNTEAFF.

The J gene is TRBJ1-2, the V gene TRBV6-1, with D hard to call. Germline V gene data show CDR1 as MNHNS and CDR2 as SASEGT. This CDR3 has 12 residues. The V end was cut by 3 bases, the J end by 4 bases, with 6 bases between. CDR3 sequence: CASSERVYGYTF. CDR3 nucleotides: TGTGCCAGCAGTGAGCGGGTCTATGGCTACACCTTC.

With regard to this clone: The junction shows a germline mismatch at one end, possibly a read error. The chain carries TRBV12-3 or TRBV12-4 and TRBJ2-5, with a possible D match to TRBD2 (5 bases). This CDR3 region has 13 residues. The CDR3 DNA is TGTGCCAGCAGTCTAGCTGAACGGGAGACCCAGTACTTC. It specifies CASSLAERETQYF.

This chain joins TRBV5-1 and TRBJ2-7, with 9 nucleotides matching TRBD1. In germline, CDR1 is SGHRS, CDR2 YFSETQ. V was clipped by 4 bases and J by 2 bases; unmatched bases: 7. The CDR3 contains 15 residues. The CDR3, as DNA: TGCGCCAGCAGCCTGACGGGACAGGGAGCCTACGAGCAGTACTTC. Encoded protein: CASSLTGQGAYEQYF.